This T cell receptor (beta chain) came from a study of shared clonotypes between healthy human individuals. CDR1 SGDLS and CDR2 YYNGEE come from the germline V gene. Trimming took 4 bases from V and 4 from J; bases not matched to a gene: 7. The CDR3 runs to 15 residues. Every subset's genomic DNA went evenly onto several immunoSEQ plates. The data were produced by immunoSEQ multiplex PCR, yet TCRdb's version contains in-frame clones alone and is incomplete. Among 2,500,000 or so clones listed, 93% were seen once. The gene calls are TRBV9 and TRBJ1-4; 7 bases line up with TRBD1. The sequenced sample consisted of naive CD4+ T cells from PBMCs. Subset noted: CD45RA+ positively selected. This clonotype was sampled from a man aged 18 to 29 in good health. Some clones in this sample may be carry-over from other donors' samples. CDR3 sequence (DNA): TGTGCCAGCAGCAGGGGGACAGCGGGTAATGAAAAACTGTTTTTT. Protein sequence: CASSRGTAGNEKLFF. The variable domain in full, with the rest retrieved from reference TRBV9 and TRBJ1-4, is DSGVTQTPKHLITATGQRVTLRCSPRSGDLSVYWYQQSLDQGLQFLIQYYNGEERAKGNILERFSAQQFPDLHSELNLSSLELGDSALYFCASSRGTAGNEKLFFGSGTQLSVL.